This T cell receptor (beta chain) derives from a study of blood T cells in healthy people across ages (dated by TCRdb to between 2015 and 2017). Some background on the complete study: In model experiments, roughly one uniquely barcoded TCR beta cDNA molecule per two T cells was captured by template switching. Using deep sequencing normalized with unique cDNA molecular identifiers, the study measured how TCR beta repertoire diversity changes with age. Donors were grouped into four age groups: young (average 16 years), middle-aged (over 35), aged (around 60) and long-lived (approximately 75). To avoid experimental bias, donors of different ages were randomly spread across the sequencing lanes. For two donors (one aged 18 to 30 and one aged 80 or older), the study analyzed two additional independent replicas of 1 million unique cDNA reads from the same blood draw. Points the paper makes about the study in general: Compared with the aged group, more naive CD4+ T cells, fewer expanded clones and increased TCR diversity were shown by the long-lived group, suggesting age selection. Donor CMV infection status was unknown, potentially confounding age-related changes in expanded clonotypes. Conclusive comparison of naive and antigen-experienced compartments was prevented by the profiling of bulk unsorted PBMCs. Observed TCR beta diversity per million T cells fell roughly linearly with age, and a significant reduction was already apparent by age around 36. Estimates of total diversity from one million sequenced T cells were regarded as lower bounds and underestimates. Observed TCR beta diversity correlated strongly with the percentage of naive T cells measured by flow cytometry.

The roughly 42 donors, aged about 6 to 100 years, were systemically healthy Caucasian individuals from Russia. Each donor gave 8 to 10 milliliters of peripheral blood, drawn into EDTA-treated Vacutainer tubes. Ficoll-Paque density-gradient centrifugation was used to isolate PBMCs, with at least 7 million obtained per sample. Trizol reagent was used to extract total RNA from PBMCs, with at least 5.5 micrograms per sample. For every donor, flow cytometry on a PBMC aliquot measured the percentage of naive CD45RAhigh/CD27high T cells. As to this clonotype: What this receptor recognizes is not known. No base-level quality is on record; no much larger clone is a single base apart.

Via the germline V gene, CDR1 is MNHEY and CDR2 SVGEGT. Its CDR3 holds 12 amino acids, cysteine through phenylalanine. Only CDR3 DNA remains: 36 bases, in frame from the first base. Libraries were prepared through 5' RACE. Sequenced using an Illumina HiSeq 2500. A second PCR of roughly 7 to 11 cycles was performed with a sample-barcoded 5' primer and a J-beta primer mix. A template-switch 5' adaptor carrying 12 random nucleotides introduced a unique molecular identifier onto each TCR beta cDNA molecule. At least 3 million CDR3-containing paired-end reads were obtained from each sample. The Mint cDNA synthesis kit, primed by a TRBC-specific oligonucleotide, was used to synthesize first-strand cDNA from all RNA. All cDNA was treated with uracil-DNA glycosylase and then went through a first 18-cycle PCR with the universal primers M1SS and BC2_uni_R. Under the source paper's analysis protocol: Normalization of each sample was performed by random selection of 1 million high-quality reads, each carrying a distinct molecular identifier. Reads sharing molecular identifiers were discarded rather than binned into consensus sequences. MiTCR, with a Q25 quality threshold and the strictest error-elimination algorithm, was used for CDR3 identification, clonotype clustering and error correction. Lower-bound total TCR beta diversity was estimated with a nonparametric unseen species model using Euler transformation. TCRdb redid the processing of the public reads, applying fastp at Q25 and MiXCR, and retained in-frame beta chains. Identical CDR3 protein sequences are pooled into one entry, listed with their most common genes and DNA. TCRdb, not the authors, supplied the V and J calls. A total of approximately 800,000 distinct CDR3 sequences appear in this sample, 35% to 60% of them only once. Together, the top ten hold 15% to 20% of the sample.

The clonotype originates from a man older than 75 in good health. The rearrangement combines TRBV6-2 or TRBV6-3 with TRBJ2-5; no D gene is confidently identified. The DNA end lines up better with TRBJ2-7; the J call may be wrong. The specimen sequenced was blood. The bases are TGTGCCAGCTCTACAGACCCCTACGAGCAGTACTTC. Translated, it reads CASSTDPYEQYF.